Detailed here is one TCR beta chain. The antigen remains undetermined. This sample stems from a study of vaccination and CD4 T cells after COVID-19. CDR1 and CDR2 (germline): SGHAT, FQNNGV. J lost 1 base, V lost 4 bases, and 3 bases had no gene match. CDR3 length: 16 amino acids. Study-wide results and caveats: Median reactive clonotypes, those recognizing SARS-CoV-2, rose from about 22 to 38, not significantly.

Treatment meaning: approximately 11-day PBMC culture with coronavirus spike peptide pools or control peptides (ViraFEST assay). After expanding antigen-specific T cells with peptide pools, ViraFEST sequenced their TCRs. Recorded positive PCR dates fall between March and December 2020, preceding US Alpha, Beta and Delta variants. Cultured CD4+ T-cell DNA underwent Oncomine TCR Beta short-read sequencing. Scientists extracted genomic DNA from CD4+ T cells grown in culture. Using its own MiXCR run on the PCR reads, TCRdb lists one record per CDR3 protein. The table shows some 3,100 distinct CDR3 sequences, with 70% to 80% occurring only once.

This chain joins TRBV11-2 and TRBJ2-5, with 13 positions matching TRBD2. The TCR was taken from a human donor who had recovered from COVID-19. The sequencing input was CD4+ T cells from blood, cultured in vitro. CDR3 sequence reads: CASSSGTSGAQETQYF. The CDR3 region has the DNA TGTGCCAGCAGCTCGGGGACTAGCGGGGCCCAAGAGACCCAGTACTTC.